This TCR beta chain was identified during a study of blood T cell repertoires in COVID-19 (dated by TCRdb to the early 2020s). With regard to the full study: Samples from collaborators originated in the United States, Italy and Spain and spanned both the acute and convalescent phases of COVID-19. The prospective study material was composed of cDNA or gDNA derived from T cells, B-cell-depleted T cells, or PBMCs. Deeply sampled blood TCRbeta repertoires from subjects exposed to, actively infected with, or recovered from COVID-19 were included in the dataset. The repertoires were released in a freely available public database meant as a resource for research on the immune response to SARS-CoV-2. The samples were drawn from two sources: the first 160 participants of the ongoing ImmuneRACE study, and fewer than 1,500 subjects contributed by 6 global collaborators. Sample metadata almost always included a de-identified subject ID, COVID-19 status, age in years and sex. Where HLA class I and class II types were available, the types were taken from metadata supplied by the sample provider, not from assay-based typing. Here is what the overall study found, with its caveats: The amount of clinical and demographic metadata varied by source and participant and was provided uncurated.

The collaborating institutions used their own protocols to collect whole blood in K2EDTA tubes. For TCRbeta analysis, collaborators shipped samples as frozen whole blood, isolated PBMCs, or DNA extracted from either of those sample types. V gives up 0 bases and J gives up 10 bases, and the segment between their germline ends measures 14 bases. The CDR3 numbers 14 residues from cysteine through phenylalanine. This entry keeps only the CDR3 DNA: 42 bases, framed from base 1. Reading the germline V gene gives CDR1 SGHDT and CDR2 YYEEEE. TCRbeta CDR3 regions were amplified from genomic DNA by means of the immunoSEQ Assay, a bias-controlled multiplex PCR. The study's own analysis went as follows. The number of nucleated cells in each sample was estimated from the amplification of reference gene primers within the assay. To quantify the absolute abundance of each unique TCRbeta CDR3 rearrangement, sequence reads were collapsed and filtered. Productive Simpson clonality was computed per sample as the square root of Simpson's diversity index over productive rearrangements. The table comes from immuneACCESS by way of TCRdb, which keeps in-frame sequences with V and J called. Part of the clones is missing from these tables; in studies checked, under half for an unresolved V gene and the rest for unknown reasons. V and J calls and clone size are those listed in that table; D and trimming were worked out from the DNA. For this sample there are roughly 60,000 clones; approximately 82% appear just once. 5.5% to 7% of the sample lies in the top ten.

With respect to this clone: It has no known antigen specificity. No base quality information exists; no much larger clone differs at one position.

The source material was peripheral blood. The chain joins TRBV5-6 to TRBJ2-1; the best D guess is TRBD2, with 5 bases matching. This receptor was obtained from a human donor in a cohort sampled during active or convalescent COVID-19. Read as DNA, the sequence is TGTGCCAGCAGCTTGGGTGTCGGGGTAGGGGAGCAGTTCTTC. Translated, this gives CASSLGVGVGEQFF.